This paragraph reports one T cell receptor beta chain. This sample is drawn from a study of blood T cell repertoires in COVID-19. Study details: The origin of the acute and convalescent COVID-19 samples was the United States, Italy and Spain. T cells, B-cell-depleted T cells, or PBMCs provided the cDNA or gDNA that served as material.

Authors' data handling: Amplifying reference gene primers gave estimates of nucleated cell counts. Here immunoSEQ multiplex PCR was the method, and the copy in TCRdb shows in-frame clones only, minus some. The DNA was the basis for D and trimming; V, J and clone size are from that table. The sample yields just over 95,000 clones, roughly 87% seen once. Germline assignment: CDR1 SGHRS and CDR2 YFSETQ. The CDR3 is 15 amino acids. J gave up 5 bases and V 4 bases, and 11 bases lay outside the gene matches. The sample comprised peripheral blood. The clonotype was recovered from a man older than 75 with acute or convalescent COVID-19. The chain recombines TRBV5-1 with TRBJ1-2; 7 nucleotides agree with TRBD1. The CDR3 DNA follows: TGCGCCAGCAGCGACCCGGGACAGCTCCTGTATGGCTACACCTTC. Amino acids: CASSDPGQLLYGYTF. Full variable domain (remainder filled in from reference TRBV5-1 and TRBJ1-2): KAGVTQTPRYLIKTRGQQVTLSCSPISGHRSVSWYQQTPGQGLQFLFEYFSETQRNKGNFPGRFSGRQFSNSRSEMNVSTLELGDSALYLCASSDPGQLLYGYTFGSGTRLTVV.